The 32 T cell receptor beta chains presented below share a single source sample, sequenced in a study of identical twins. A single record per CDR3 protein comes from TCRdb applying MiXCR to the 5' RACE reads. Of around 1.7 million distinct CDR3 sequences listed, roughly a third were seen once; the top ten hold about 0.27%. Sequenced input: cord blood. The receptors shown here come from a newborn girl in good health.

This clonotype was seen ten or more times. The J gene is TRBJ2-3, the V gene TRBV12-3 or TRBV12-4, with no clear D. Trimming shortened V by 0 bases and J by 2 bases, and 6 bases separated the two germline ends. This CDR3 region has 14 residues. The CDR3 spells CASSLADPTDTQYF. CDR3 DNA: TGTGCCAGCAGTTTAGCGGATCCCACAGATACGCAGTATTTT.

This clonotype occurred many times. The genes are TRBV3-1 and TRBJ1-5; D uncertain. The germline V gene has CDR1 LGHDT and CDR2 YNNKEL (reference sequence). This CDR3 spans 16 amino acids. V was trimmed by 4 bases and J by 4 bases, leaving 17 bases between them. CDR3 bases: TGTGCCAGCAGCCTTGGTTTCGTGACCCTTAATCAGCCCCAGCATTTT. Protein product: CASSLGFVTLNQPQHF.

This clonotype turned up a few times. The CDR3, as DNA: TGTGCCATCAGTGAAGTCAGGGGTGAGGCTTTCTTT. Translating gives CAISEVRGEAFF. The rearrangement links TRBV10-3 to TRBJ1-1, with D possibly TRBD1 on 6 matching bases. CDR3 length equals 12 residues. Germline lookup yields CDR1 ENHRY and CDR2 SYGVKD. Trimming took 3 bases from V and 11 from J, leaving 13 bases between them.

This clonotype was seen repeatedly, ten times or more. The chain uses TRBV6-1 and TRBJ1-4; the match to TRBD1 covers 7 bases. J was trimmed by 2 bases and V by 6 bases; bases with no gene match: 0. The CDR3 runs 13 residues. In germline, CDR1 is MNHNS, CDR2 SASEGT. CDR3 protein: CASRQGTNEKLFF. CDR3 coding DNA: TGTGCCAGCAGACAGGGGACTAATGAAAAACTGTTTTTT.

The gene calls are TRBV20-1 and TRBJ1-2, with D unresolved. Per the germline V gene, CDR1 is DFQATT and CDR2 is SNEGSKA (reference sequence). Trimming stripped 7 bases from V and 8 bases from J, with 8 bases between. The CDR3 contains 9 residues. The DNA of the CDR3 is TGCAGTGTTAAAAGCGGCTACACCTTC. Protein product: CSVKSGYTF.

The chain carries TRBV2 and TRBJ2-5; 14 positions agree with TRBD2. The CDR3 covers 15 residues. CDR1 is SNHLY and CDR2 is FYNNEI in the germline V gene. Trimming took 6 bases from V and 11 from J; bases not matched to a gene: 11. CDR3 loop: CASRETSGGAGEQYF. The CDR3 DNA reads TGTGCCAGCAGGGAGACTAGCGGGGGGGCAGGGGAGCAGTACTTC.

The table lists this clonotype with a few counts. The J gene is TRBJ2-5, the V gene TRBV9; the match to TRBD2 covers 9 bases. Germline V CDR1 and CDR2: SGDLS, YYNGEE. The CDR3 sequence is 16 residues long. The V and J ends lost 3 bases and 2 bases, in that order; junction bases with no gene match: 8. The CDR3 DNA follows: TGTGCCAGCAGCGCCTCCGGGACTAGCCTTCAAGAGACCCAGTACTTC. As protein: CASSASGTSLQETQYF. Drawing the rest from reference TRBV9 and TRBJ2-5, the complete variable domain is DSGVTQTPKHLITATGQRVTLRCSPRSGDLSVYWYQQSLDQGLQFLIQYYNGEERAKGNILERFSAQQFPDLHSELNLSSLELGDSALYFCASSASGTSLQETQYFGPGTRLLVL.

The chain combines TRBV11-2 with TRBJ2-3, with 11 bases lining up with TRBD2. Unmatched junction bases numbered 11, after V lost 2 bases and J lost 4 bases. Germline V gives CDR1 SGHAT, CDR2 FQNNGV. CDR3 length equals 18 residues. The CDR3 spells CASSLSLTSGSPPDTQYF. The CDR3 nucleotides read TGTGCCAGCAGCTTAAGTCTTACTAGCGGGAGTCCCCCAGATACGCAGTATTTT. The whole variable domain, filled in from reference TRBV11-2 and TRBJ2-3, reads EAGVAQSPRYKIIEKRQSVAFWCNPISGHATLYWYQQILGQGPKLLIQFQNNGVVDDSQLPKDRFSAERLKGVDSTLKIQPAKLEDSAVYLCASSLSLTSGSPPDTQYFGPGTRLTVL.

This clonotype was counted only a few times. The rearrangement joins TRBV9 to TRBJ2-1; D tentatively reads TRBD1 or TRBD2 (5 bases each). The germline V gene has CDR1 SGDLS and CDR2 YYNGEE. V gave up 1 base and J gave up 0 bases, with 11 bases separating them. The CDR3 covers 16 residues. CDR3 residues: CASSVQVGDSYNEQFF. The DNA for the CDR3 is TGTGCCAGCAGCGTACAGGTGGGGGACTCCTACAATGAGCAGTTCTTC. The whole variable domain, remainder taken from reference TRBV9 and TRBJ2-1, is DSGVTQTPKHLITATGQRVTLRCSPRSGDLSVYWYQQSLDQGLQFLIQYYNGEERAKGNILERFSAQQFPDLHSELNLSSLELGDSALYFCASSVQVGDSYNEQFFGPGTRLTVL.

In the case of this clonotype: It may be a read error: a sequence one base away is much more abundant. CDR3 in amino acids: CASRSGLNSYEQYF. The CDR3 bases are TGTGCCAGCAGGTCGGGATTAAACTCCTACGAGCAGTACTTC. The rearrangement joins TRBV12-3 or TRBV12-4 to TRBJ2-7; D possibly corresponds to TRBD2 (5 bases). With 6 bases removed from V and 0 bases from J, the gap between germline ends came to 12 bases. The CDR3 totals 14 residues.

The table lists this clonotype with a few counts. Here the CDR3 reads CANRRRVPGYTDTQYF. The CDR3 DNA is TGCGCCAACAGAAGGAGGGTTCCGGGCTACACAGATACGCAGTATTTT. V and J are TRBV4-1 and TRBJ2-3; TRBD2 is a possible D gene (6 bases). Germline V CDR1 and CDR2: MGHRA, YSYEKL. The CDR3 loop spans 16 amino acids. Between the trimmed V and J ends, which lost 10 bases and 2 bases, there was a span of 22 bases.

The chain joins TRBV7-2 to TRBJ2-1; 7 nucleotides align to TRBD2. The CDR3 spans 15 residues. The J segment lost 1 base and the V segment lost 5 bases, leaving 5 bases of the junction unmatched. Per germline, CDR1 SGHTA and CDR2 FQGNSA. The chain's CDR3 is CASSHLAVSYNEQFF. CDR3 DNA: TGTGCCAGCAGCCATCTAGCGGTTTCCTACAATGAGCAGTTCTTC.

This clonotype has just one count. This may come from a read error, since a much larger clone is one base off. The chain combines TRBV24-1 with TRBJ2-7; the D is unclear. In germline, CDR1 is KGHDR, CDR2 SFDVKD. Trimming left V 9 bases short and J 4 bases short, with 18 bases between. This CDR3 is built from 14 residues. Here the CDR3 reads CATVGYASGYEQYF. CDR3 sequence (DNA): TGTGCCACCGTCGGTTATGCCTCAGGATACGAGCAGTACTTC.

The table lists this clonotype with many counts. The rearrangement uses TRBV6-1 and TRBJ2-7, with 11 bases matching TRBD2. J gave up 5 bases and V 9 bases, and 6 bases lay outside the gene matches. Germline CDR1 reads MNHNS; CDR2 reads SASEGT. This CDR3 is built from 13 residues. The CDR3 coding sequence is TGTGCCAGTTCACTAGCGGGAGACAACGAGCAGTACTTC. Translating it yields CASSLAGDNEQYF.

There are a few counts of this clonotype. This rearrangement joins TRBV20-1 to TRBJ1-2, with D hard to call. The CDR3 totals 13 residues. The V gene's germline CDR1 is DFQATT and CDR2 SNEGSKA (reference sequence). V lost 0 bases and J lost 0, with 5 bases in between. Written as DNA, the CDR3 is TGCAGTGCTAGAGACAAAGCTAACTATGGCTACACCTTC. Protein: CSARDKANYGYTF.

This clonotype was observed a few times. The J gene is TRBJ2-3, the V gene TRBV5-1; TRBD1 matches 10 bases. This CDR3 contains 14 residues. Germline CDR1 is SGHRS and CDR2 is YFSETQ. With 7 bases clipped from V and 4 bases from J, the junction kept 6 bases outside the gene matches. DNA for the CDR3: TGCGCCAGCGCAAGGACAGGGGGTGCAGATACGCAGTATTTT. Translation: CASARTGGADTQYF.

The chain employs TRBV9 and TRBJ1-2, with 8 bases aligning to TRBD1. The germline V gene encodes CDR1 SGDLS and CDR2 YYNGEE. The CDR3 has 15 residues. V was clipped by 0 bases and J by 6 bases; unmatched bases: 7. The CDR3 protein is CASSVEDRDGNGYTF. The CDR3 DNA reads TGTGCCAGCAGCGTAGAGGACAGGGACGGCAATGGCTACACCTTC.

This clonotype came up a few times. V gene TRBV4-2 combines with J gene TRBJ1-4, with 8 nucleotides matching TRBD1. CDR1 is LGHNA and CDR2 is YNFKEQ in the germline V gene. The ends lost 0 bases at V and 7 bases at J; junction bases unmatched: 10. There are 17 residues in the CDR3. For the CDR3, the DNA is TGTGCCAGCAGCCAAGATCCCGACAGGGGAGTGGGTGAAAAACTGTTTTTT. It is translated as CASSQDPDRGVGEKLFF.

The chain links TRBV29-1 to TRBJ2-2; D perhaps matches TRBD1 (6 bases). Looked up from germline, CDR1 is SQVTM and CDR2 is ANQGSEA. This CDR3 region has 13 residues. Trimming cost V 6 bases and J 2 bases, with 10 bases left between them. The CDR3 protein is CSVQGLNTGELFF. Here the CDR3 DNA reads TGCAGCGTACAGGGCCTCAACACCGGGGAGCTGTTTTTT.

The rearrangement joins TRBV12-3 or TRBV12-4 to TRBJ2-3; TRBD1 matches 8 bases. V lost 0 bases, J lost 4 bases, and 6 bases stayed unmatched. The CDR3 extends over 16 amino acids. CDR3 sequence: CASSLAPGGRSDTQYF. In DNA form, the CDR3 reads TGTGCCAGCAGTTTAGCCCCAGGGGGCAGATCAGATACGCAGTATTTT.

The chain joins TRBV7-2 to TRBJ2-2; D not certain. With 1 base removed from V and 5 bases from J, the gap between germline ends came to 8 bases. This CDR3 spans 14 amino acids. Germline V gene sequence: CDR1 SGHTA, CDR2 FQGNSA. CDR3 nucleotides: TGTGCCAGCAGCTTAGGGCAGGCAACCGGGGAGCTGTTTTTT. Amino acid sequence: CASSLGQATGELFF.

The J gene is TRBJ1-1, the V gene TRBV10-3; TRBD1 matches 7 bases. V dropped 4 bases and J dropped 3; count of bases not matched to a gene: 2. Germline V gene lookup returns CDR1 ENHRY and CDR2 SYGVKD. This CDR3 has 13 amino acids. CDR3 in DNA: TGTGCCATCAGTGGGAGGGGGCACACTGAAGCTTTCTTT. Residues: CAISGRGHTEAFF.

V gene TRBV5-8 combines with J gene TRBJ2-3, with D unresolved. CDR1 SGHTS and CDR2 YDEGEE come from the germline V gene. The CDR3 runs to 15 residues. Deletions cut 0 bases from V and 2 bases from J, with 10 bases between. The CDR3 region is CASSLGVALTDTQYF. The CDR3 DNA reads as TGTGCCAGCAGCTTGGGGGTAGCCCTCACAGATACGCAGTATTTT.

CDR3 in DNA: TGTGCCAGCAGTCGGACTAGCGGGGGGGCGTCGGAGACCCAGTACTTC. This translates into CASSRTSGGASETQYF. The gene calls are TRBV2 and TRBJ2-5; 15 bases are a match to TRBD2. Germline-derived CDR1 and CDR2 are SNHLY and FYNNEI. This CDR3 contains 16 residues. V dropped 5 bases and J dropped 5; count of bases not matched to a gene: 6.

This clonotype was seen a few times. This chain links TRBV29-1 with TRBJ2-7, with 10 bases fitting TRBD2. CDR1 SQVTM and CDR2 ANQGSEA come from the germline V gene. Trimming removed 4 bases from V and 3 bases from J; junction bases left unmatched: 9. The CDR3 spans 15 residues. The CDR3 sequence: CSVGQLSSGGYEQYF. The CDR3 coding sequence is TGCAGCGTTGGACAATTGTCTAGCGGGGGCTACGAGCAGTACTTC.

This clonotype has just a few counts. The CDR3 coding sequence is TGTGCCAGCAGCTTTAGGCAGGGTGCGAGAGGTAGCAATCAGCCCCAGCATTTT. Translation gives CASSFRQGARGSNQPQHF. The rearrangement uses TRBV5-6 and TRBJ1-5, with D possibly being TRBD1 (5 bases). CDR1 is SGHDT and CDR2 is YYEEEE in the germline V gene. The CDR3 totals 18 residues. Trimming cost V 2 bases and J 0 bases, with 18 bases left between them.

This clonotype came up once. It may be a read error: a sequence one base away is much more abundant. J is TRBJ2-1 and V is TRBV7-2; the D is unclear. This CDR3 contains 13 residues. Germline CDR1 and CDR2: SGHTA and FQGNSA. The CDR3 is CASRALSYNEQLF. The CDR3 DNA follows: TGTGCCAGCAGGGCGCTTTCCTACAATGAGCAGTTATTC.

The chain combines TRBV21-1 with TRBJ1-5; the table's D call, TRBD1, was not checked against the DNA. TRBV21-1 is reported as a pseudogene. CDR3 length: 15 residues. The CDR3 spells CAGSFPRGDGQPQHF. CDR3 nucleotides: TGTGCCGGCAGCTTTCCCCGGGGGGATGGTCAGCCCCAGCATTTT.

The chain recombines TRBV7-2 with TRBJ1-6; tentatively, D is TRBD1 (5 bases). Trimming removed 1 base at V and 7 bases at J, with 11 bases between. CDR3 length: 15 amino acids. Germline CDR1 is SGHTA and CDR2 is FQGNSA. The CDR3 protein is CASSLESRGNSPLHF. DNA of the CDR3: TGTGCCAGCAGCTTAGAGTCGCGGGGCAATTCACCCCTCCACTTT.

The chain joins TRBV3-1 to TRBJ1-2; unclear D gene. The CDR3 runs 12 residues. Trimming shortened V by 5 bases and J by 8 bases, and 12 bases separated the two germline ends. Germline V gives CDR1 LGHDT, CDR2 YNNKEL (reference sequence). For the CDR3, the DNA is TGTGCCAGCAGCTTGACACCTGGGGGCTACACCTTC. It is translated as CASSLTPGGYTF.

This clonotype was seen at least ten times. J is TRBJ2-2 and V is TRBV5-1; D unclear. The CDR3 extends over 15 amino acids. V lost 0 bases and J 0 bases, leaving 6 bases between the germline ends. In germline, CDR1 is SGHRS, CDR2 YFSETQ. Here the CDR3 DNA reads TGCGCCAGCAGCTTGGCAGGATCGAACACCGGGGAGCTGTTTTTT. Amino acids: CASSLAGSNTGELFF.

This clonotype came up a few times. The chain carries TRBV10-3 and TRBJ2-3; TRBD1 agrees at 7 bases. Germline assignment: CDR1 ENHRY and CDR2 SYGVKD. J gave up 2 bases and V 3 bases, and 5 bases lay outside the gene matches. CDR3 length: 15 amino acids. CDR3 DNA sequence: TGTGCCATCAGTGAAAGGGGGCTGGACACAGATACGCAGTATTTT. Translated: CAISERGLDTDTQYF.